This T cell receptor (beta chain) was captured by sequencing in a study of persistence of HIV-infected CD4 T cells. General observations from the study: Antigen-responding cells were enriched for degenerate expanded CDR3beta sequences.

Lysates of CMV-infected fibroblasts at approximately 9.6 ug/mL stimulated these cells. CD4+ T cells upregulating both CD40 ligand and CD69 were sorted as responding cells. This clone has a handful of counts. Its specificity is unknown. Different DNA sequences within this sample yield the same CDR3. Germline assignment: CDR1 SGHTA and CDR2 FQGTGA. Unmatched junction bases numbered 3, after V lost 0 bases and J lost 4 bases. The CDR3 is 15 amino acids. Sequencing used immunoSEQ version 4 in survey mode. Each sample used up to 1 ug genomic DNA diluted to roughly 10 ng/uL. Sequenced by immunoSEQ multiplex PCR; TCRdb stores in-frame clones only, minus some. The table includes around 13,000 clones, 65% to 75% detected once.

This receptor was taken from an adult man with HIV who was CMV-seropositive. The chain joins TRBV7-3 to TRBJ2-7; 10 nucleotides line up with TRBD2. The sample was CD4+ T cells sorted from PBMCs after 18-hour stimulation, taken from a patient who received antiretroviral therapy. CDR3 amino acids: CASSLTSAGGYEQYF. In DNA form, the CDR3 reads TGTGCCAGCAGCTTAACCTCAGCGGGGGGGTACGAGCAGTACTTC.